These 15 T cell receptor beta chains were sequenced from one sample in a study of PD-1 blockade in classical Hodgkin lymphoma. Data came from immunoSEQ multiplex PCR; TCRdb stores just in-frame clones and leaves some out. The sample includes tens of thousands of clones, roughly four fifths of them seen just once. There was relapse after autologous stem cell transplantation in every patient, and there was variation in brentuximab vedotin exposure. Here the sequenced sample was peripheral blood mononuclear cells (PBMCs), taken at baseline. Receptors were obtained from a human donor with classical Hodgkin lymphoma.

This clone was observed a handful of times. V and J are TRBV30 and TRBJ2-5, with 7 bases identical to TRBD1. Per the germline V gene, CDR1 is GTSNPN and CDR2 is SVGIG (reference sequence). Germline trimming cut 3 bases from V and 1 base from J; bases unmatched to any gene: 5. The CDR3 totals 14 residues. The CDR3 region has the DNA TGTGCCTGGAGCCGAAACAGGGGCCAAGAGACCCAGTACTTC. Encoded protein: CAWSRNRGQETQYF. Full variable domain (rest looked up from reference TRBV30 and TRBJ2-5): SQTIHQWPATLVQPVGSPLSLECTVEGTSNPNLYWYRQAAGRGLQLLFYSVGIGQISSEVPQNLSASRPQDRQFILSSKKLLLSDSGFYLCAWSRNRGQETQYFGPGTRLLVL.

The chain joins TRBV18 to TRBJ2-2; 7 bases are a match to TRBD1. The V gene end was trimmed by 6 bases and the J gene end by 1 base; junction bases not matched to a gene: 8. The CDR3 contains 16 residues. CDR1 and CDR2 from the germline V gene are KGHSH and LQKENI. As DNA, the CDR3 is TGTGCCAGCTCCCGGCCCGGGACAGAGAACACCGGGGAGCTGTTTTTT. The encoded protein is CASSRPGTENTGELFF.

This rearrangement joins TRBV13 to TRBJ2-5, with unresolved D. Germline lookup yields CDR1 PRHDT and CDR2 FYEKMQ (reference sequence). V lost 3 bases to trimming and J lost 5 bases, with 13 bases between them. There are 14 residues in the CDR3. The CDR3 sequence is CASSFSSSGETQYF. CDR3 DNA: TGTGCCAGCAGCTTTTCCTCGTCTGGGGAGACCCAGTACTTC.

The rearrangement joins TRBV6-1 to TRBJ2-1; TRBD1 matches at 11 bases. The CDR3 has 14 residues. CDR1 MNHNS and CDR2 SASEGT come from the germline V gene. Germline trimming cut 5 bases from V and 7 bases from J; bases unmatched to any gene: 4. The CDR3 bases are TGTGCCAGCAGTCGGGACAGGGGGTTTAATGAGCAGTTCTTC. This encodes CASSRDRGFNEQFF.

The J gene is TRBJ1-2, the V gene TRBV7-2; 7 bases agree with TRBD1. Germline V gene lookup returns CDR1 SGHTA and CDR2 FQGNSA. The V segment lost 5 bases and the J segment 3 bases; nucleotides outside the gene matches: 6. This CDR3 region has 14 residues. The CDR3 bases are TGTGCCAGCAGCCCACGGACAGGATACTATGGCTACACCTTC. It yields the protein CASSPRTGYYGYTF.

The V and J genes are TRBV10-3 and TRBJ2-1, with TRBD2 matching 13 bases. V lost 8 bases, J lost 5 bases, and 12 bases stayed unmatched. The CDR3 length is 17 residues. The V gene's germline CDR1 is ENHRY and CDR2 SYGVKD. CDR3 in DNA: TGTGCCATCCAGAGAAGCGTACTAGCGGGGGGGAACAATGAGCAGTTCTTC. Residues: CAIQRSVLAGGNNEQFF.

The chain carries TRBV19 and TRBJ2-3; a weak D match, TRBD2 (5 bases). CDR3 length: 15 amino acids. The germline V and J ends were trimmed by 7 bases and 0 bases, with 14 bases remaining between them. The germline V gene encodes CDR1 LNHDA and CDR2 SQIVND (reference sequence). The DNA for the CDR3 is TGTGCCAGTACTCCGCGGGCGGCGAGCACAGATACGCAGTATTTT. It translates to CASTPRAASTDTQYF.

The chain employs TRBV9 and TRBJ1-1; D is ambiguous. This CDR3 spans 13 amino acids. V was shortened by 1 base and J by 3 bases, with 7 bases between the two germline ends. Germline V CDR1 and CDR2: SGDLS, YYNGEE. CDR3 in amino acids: CASSVSLDTEAFF. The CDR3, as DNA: TGTGCCAGCAGCGTAAGTCTAGACACTGAAGCTTTCTTT.

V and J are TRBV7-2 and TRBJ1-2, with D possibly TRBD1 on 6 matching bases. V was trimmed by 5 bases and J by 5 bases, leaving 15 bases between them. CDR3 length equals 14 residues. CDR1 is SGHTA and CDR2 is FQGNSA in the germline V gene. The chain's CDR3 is CASSPRTDFYGYTF. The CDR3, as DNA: TGTGCCAGCAGCCCAAGGACAGACTTTTATGGCTACACCTTC.

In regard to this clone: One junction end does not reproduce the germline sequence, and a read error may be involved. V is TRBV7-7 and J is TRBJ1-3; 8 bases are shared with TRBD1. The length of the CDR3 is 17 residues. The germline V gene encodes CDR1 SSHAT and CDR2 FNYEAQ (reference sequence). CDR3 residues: CASSPTPGTGSGNTIYF. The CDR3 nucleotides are TGTGCTAGCAGCCCCACCCCCGGGACAGGCTCTGGAAACACCATATATTTT.

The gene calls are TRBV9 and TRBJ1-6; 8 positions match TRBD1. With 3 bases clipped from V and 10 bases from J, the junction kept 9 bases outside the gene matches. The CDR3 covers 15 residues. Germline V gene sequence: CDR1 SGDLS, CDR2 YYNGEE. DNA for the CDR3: TGTGCCAGCAGCGCCGGAGGACAGGGATTATCACCCCTCCACTTT. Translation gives CASSAGGQGLSPLHF.

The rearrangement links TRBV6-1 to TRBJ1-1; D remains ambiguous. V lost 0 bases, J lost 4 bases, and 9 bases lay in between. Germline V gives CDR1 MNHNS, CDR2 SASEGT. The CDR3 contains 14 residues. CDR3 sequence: CASSEAWFSTEAFF. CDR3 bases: TGTGCCAGCAGTGAAGCATGGTTTAGCACTGAAGCTTTCTTT.

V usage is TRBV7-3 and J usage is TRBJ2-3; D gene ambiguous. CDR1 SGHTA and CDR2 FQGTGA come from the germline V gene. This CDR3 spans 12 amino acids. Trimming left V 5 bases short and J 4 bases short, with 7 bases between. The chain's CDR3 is CASSHGADTQYF. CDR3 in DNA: TGTGCCAGCAGCCATGGGGCAGATACGCAGTATTTT.

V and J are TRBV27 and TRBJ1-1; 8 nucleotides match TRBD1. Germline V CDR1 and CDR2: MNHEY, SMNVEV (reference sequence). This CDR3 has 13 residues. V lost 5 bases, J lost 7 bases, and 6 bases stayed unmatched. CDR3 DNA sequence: TGTGCCAGCAGTCCGCTTACAGGGGGTGAAGCTTTCTTT. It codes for CASSPLTGGEAFF.

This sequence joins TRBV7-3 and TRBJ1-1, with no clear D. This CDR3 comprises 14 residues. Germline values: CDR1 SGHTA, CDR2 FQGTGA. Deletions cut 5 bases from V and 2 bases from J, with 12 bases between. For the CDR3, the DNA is TGTGCCAGCAGCAAGGACGGAAGAAACACTGAAGCTTTCTTT. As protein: CASSKDGRNTEAFF.